One sample yielded the 6 T cell receptor beta chains listed below, sequenced in a study of blood T cell repertoires in COVID-19. The protocol was immunoSEQ multiplex PCR, while the TCRdb copy is restricted to in-frame clones and leaves out a portion. Among some 330,000 clones listed, approximately 84% were seen once. The source material was PBMCs or T cells enriched from blood (not recorded which). The receptors derive from a man younger than 45 who had recovered from COVID-19.

This sequence joins TRBV11-2 and TRBJ2-1, with D uncertain. The germline V and J ends were trimmed by 0 bases and 0 bases, with 12 bases remaining between them. Per the germline V gene, CDR1 is SGHAT and CDR2 is FQNNGV. CDR3 length: 17 residues. Written as DNA, the CDR3 is TGTGCCAGCAGCTTAGATGGATTCTCTAGCTCCTACAATGAGCAGTTCTTC. Its protein product is CASSLDGFSSSYNEQFF. Filled out from reference TRBV11-2 and TRBJ2-1, the complete variable domain reads EAGVAQSPRYKIIEKRQSVAFWCNPISGHATLYWYQQILGQGPKLLIQFQNNGVVDDSQLPKDRFSAERLKGVDSTLKIQPAKLEDSAVYLCASSLDGFSSSYNEQFFGPGTRLTVL.

The rearrangement uses TRBV6-1 and TRBJ1-2; D is undetermined. The CDR3 covers 14 residues. The germline CDR1 and CDR2 sequences are MNHNS and SASEGT. The V gene lost 0 bases and the J gene lost 4 bases, with 9 bases spanning the gap. The DNA of the CDR3 is TGTGCCAGCAGTGAAGCGCACAGAGTCTATGGCTACACCTTC. The encoded protein is CASSEAHRVYGYTF.

The chain joins TRBV29-1 to TRBJ2-1; tentatively, D is TRBD2 (6 bases). The CDR3 is 13 amino acids. Germline-derived CDR1 and CDR2 are SQVTM and ANQGSEA. The V end was cut by 3 bases, the J end by 4 bases, with 10 bases between. The CDR3 sequence is CSVDRGSYNEQFF. The CDR3 bases are TGCAGCGTTGACCGGGGGTCGTACAATGAGCAGTTCTTC.

The chain recombines TRBV19 with TRBJ2-7, with TRBD2 identical over 13 bases. The J segment lost 4 bases and the V segment lost 9 bases, leaving 3 bases of the junction unmatched. Germline lookup yields CDR1 LNHDA and CDR2 SQIVND (reference sequence). This CDR3 comprises 13 residues. As DNA, the CDR3 is TGTGCCAGCAGACTAGCGGGAGGTTACGAGCAGTACTTC. The encoded protein is CASRLAGGYEQYF.

This clone was detected only once. This CDR3 reads CSVEGVGASYYNEQFF. For the CDR3, the DNA is TGCAGCGTTGAAGGGGTGGGAGCGAGTTACTACAATGAGCAGTTCTTC. The rearrangement joins TRBV29-1 to TRBJ2-1, with D perhaps matching TRBD2 (5 bases). From germline, CDR1 is SQVTM and CDR2 ANQGSEA. The CDR3 length is 16 residues. V was trimmed by 1 base and J by 3 bases, leaving 16 bases between them.

The chain combines TRBV5-6 with TRBJ1-1, with 9 nucleotides matching TRBD1. The CDR3 sequence is 15 residues long. CDR1 and CDR2 (germline): SGHDT, YYEEEE. J gave up 8 bases and V 1 base, and 9 bases lay outside the gene matches. The CDR3 DNA sequence: TGTGCCAGCAGCTTGAGGTGGACAGGGGTTATAGAAGCTTTCTTT. Translated, it gives CASSLRWTGVIEAFF.